Presented here are 4 T cell receptor beta chains from one specimen sequenced in a study of CD8+ T cells in alopecia areata. Treatment: oral pan-JAK inhibitor, 5-10 mg twice daily. It was cDNA, reverse transcribed from extracted RNA, that served as the sequencing template. Here immunoSEQ multiplex PCR was the method, and the copy in TCRdb shows in-frame clones only, minus some. The sample includes under 350,000 clones, roughly 60% of them seen just once. Sequenced here: CD4+ T cells sorted from blood, sampled at week 24, from a patient treated with tofacitinib. All receptors come from a human donor with alopecia areata.

The rearrangement links TRBV28 to TRBJ1-1, with 10 bases fitting TRBD1. The junction had 5 bases not matched to a gene; V was cut back by 3 bases and J by 13 bases. The germline V gene encodes CDR1 MDHEN and CDR2 SYDVKM. The CDR3 is 12 residues long. As DNA, the CDR3 is TGTGCCAGCAGTTTCGGGGACAGGGGAGGTTTCTTT. Protein product: CASSFGDRGGFF.

This chain uses TRBV30 with TRBJ1-5; the match to TRBD1 covers 8 bases. In germline, CDR1 is GTSNPN, CDR2 SVGIG (reference sequence). The length of the CDR3 is 17 residues. V dropped 2 bases and J dropped 3; count of bases not matched to a gene: 12. The CDR3 coding sequence is TGTGCCTGGAGTCAAGGACAGGGTGATTGGAACAATCAGCCCCAGCATTTT. As protein: CAWSQGQGDWNNQPQHF.

A remark on this clone: Other nucleotide sequences from this sample produce the same CDR3. The rearrangement joins TRBV28 to TRBJ2-1; D unclear. CDR1 MDHEN and CDR2 SYDVKM come from the germline V gene. This CDR3 spans 11 amino acids. The V end was cut by 2 bases, the J end by 7 bases, with 3 bases between. For the CDR3, the DNA is TGTGCCAGCAGTTTAGGGAATGAGCAGTTCTTC. Amino acids: CASSLGNEQFF.

The V call is TRBV7-2, the J call TRBJ1-6, with D uncertain. Trimming took off 4 bases at V and 7 bases at J, with 5 bases between the two ends. Germline CDR1 is SGHTA and CDR2 is FQGNSA. This CDR3 region has 12 residues. The CDR3 spells CASSWWNSPLHF. In DNA form, the CDR3 reads TGTGCCAGCAGCTGGTGGAATTCACCCCTCCACTTT.